This T cell receptor (beta chain) was sequenced in a study of monozygotic twins with inflammatory bowel disease. TCRdb re-called the 5' RACE reads and catalogs CDR3 proteins one per entry, DNA excluded. The sample spans 400,000 to 500,000 distinct CDR3 sequences; the ten largest clones claim 2% to 2.5%. The CDR3 is 14 residues long. CDR1 and CDR2 from the germline V gene are SGHTA and FQGNSA. The clonotype originates from a human donor with ulcerative colitis or Crohn's disease, or a healthy co-twin of an affected twin (not recorded which). Sequencing was performed on blood. This sequence joins TRBV7-2 and TRBJ2-7; as DNA is missing, the TRBD1 call by TCRdb cannot be tested. CDR3 sequence reads: CASGSGFGPGEQYF.